The T cell receptor (beta chain) under discussion was sequenced for a study of CD8 T cell repertoires and HIV-1 epitope variants (dated by TCRdb to the early 2020s). Some background on the complete study: Twenty-five peptides representing autologous and known Gag and Nef epitope variants were each used to stimulate T cells in separate culture wells. A CMV, EBV and flu peptide pool, the Ebola AY9 epitope as negative control, and a no-peptide well were included as control conditions. Three Gag epitope families and Nef HW9 and YT9 were included among the tested epitopes. T cells were enriched with the EasySep Human T Cell Enrichment Kit and co-cultured with equal numbers of autologous T cell-negative cells as antigen-presenting cells. Cultures ran for 10 days in IMDM with gentamicin, with half-media changes on days 3 and 7 adding IL-2, IL-7 and IL-15. An aliquot of 1M T cells was saved as an uncultured baseline condition, separate from the 80 to 85 T cell cultures. A total of around 83 T cell cultures were run, with each culture condition performed in triplicate except for one peptide, which was performed in duplicate.

Results and caveats for the whole study, not just this receptor: A few clonotypes recognized the Nef KF9 family and one the HW9 family, with no responses to the TAALDMSHF plasma variant. About ten antigen-specific TCR beta clonotypes were identified, of which more than five appeared to be cross-reactive for autologous or known escape epitope variants. Only TCR beta chains were identified by the assay, and proliferation to antigen, not T cell function or cytokine profile, was indicated.

The EasySep Human CD8+ T Cell Enrichment Kit was used on day 10 to isolate CD8+ T cells from every culture. From the cysteine through the phenylalanine, the CDR3 covers 12 amino acids. CDR3 DNA is the only sequence kept; it has 36 bases, read in frame from the first base. The germline V end is reduced by 6 bases and the J end by 5 bases; junction bases left unmatched: 3. CDR1 SGDLS and CDR2 YYNGEE were looked up in the germline V gene. Note on this clone: What antigen it recognizes has not been identified. No quality values exist for individual bases; no much larger clone is one base distant.

Sequencing of TCR beta CDR3 regions was done on the immunoSEQ platform at survey depth. The QIAamp DNA micro kit was used to extract genomic DNA from every cultured and uncultured CD8+ T cell population. Per the authors' processing: Any sample with under 5,000 productive reads was excluded, and this exclusion removed about 6.5% of the roughly 75 cultures stimulated with HIV peptides. Sequences were trimmed to CDR3 by a MANAFEST web app, and nonproductive sequences, CDR3s under 5 amino acids, and sequences not starting with C or ending with F/W were removed. To count as antigen-specific, a clonotype had to be expanded in at least 2 of 3 replicates compared with the no-peptide control at FDR 0.01, and only within one epitope family. A specific clonotype also had to show a frequency at least fivefold higher than in wells stimulated with peptides from other epitope families. The table comes from immuneACCESS by way of TCRdb, which keeps in-frame sequences with V and J called. Part of the clones is missing from these tables; in studies checked, under half for an unresolved V gene and the rest for unknown reasons. V, J and clone size derive from that table, while D and trimming were established from the DNA sequence. The sample table shows roughly 5,200 clones, and 50% to 70% are seen once. The top ten clonotypes cover around 43% of the sample.

The sample consisted of cultured CD8+ T cells derived from PBMCs. The V gene is TRBV9 and the J gene is TRBJ1-2, with 8 central nucleotides matching TRBD1. This clonotype was obtained from a male donor with HIV. CDR3 loop: CASNQGAYGYTF. The DNA sequence is TGTGCCAGCAACCAGGGGGCTTATGGCTACACCTTC.